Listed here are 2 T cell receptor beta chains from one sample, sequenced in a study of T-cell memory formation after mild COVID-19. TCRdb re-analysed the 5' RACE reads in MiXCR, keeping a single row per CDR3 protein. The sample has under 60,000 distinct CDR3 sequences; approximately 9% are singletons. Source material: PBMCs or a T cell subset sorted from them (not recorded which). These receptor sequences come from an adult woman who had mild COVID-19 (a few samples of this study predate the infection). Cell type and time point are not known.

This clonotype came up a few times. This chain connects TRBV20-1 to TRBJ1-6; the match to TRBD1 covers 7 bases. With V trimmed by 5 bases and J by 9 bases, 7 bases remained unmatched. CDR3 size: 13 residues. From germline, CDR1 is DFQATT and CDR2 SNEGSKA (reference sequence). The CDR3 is CSAPTGWGSPLHF. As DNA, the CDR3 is TGCAGTGCTCCGACAGGGTGGGGTTCACCCCTCCACTTT.

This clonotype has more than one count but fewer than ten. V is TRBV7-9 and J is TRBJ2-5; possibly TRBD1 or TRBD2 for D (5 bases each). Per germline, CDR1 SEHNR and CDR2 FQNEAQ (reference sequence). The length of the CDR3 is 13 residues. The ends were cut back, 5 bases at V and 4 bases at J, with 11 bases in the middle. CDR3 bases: TGTGCCAGCAGCCTAGTGGGGACAGAGACCCAGTACTTC. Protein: CASSLVGTETQYF.